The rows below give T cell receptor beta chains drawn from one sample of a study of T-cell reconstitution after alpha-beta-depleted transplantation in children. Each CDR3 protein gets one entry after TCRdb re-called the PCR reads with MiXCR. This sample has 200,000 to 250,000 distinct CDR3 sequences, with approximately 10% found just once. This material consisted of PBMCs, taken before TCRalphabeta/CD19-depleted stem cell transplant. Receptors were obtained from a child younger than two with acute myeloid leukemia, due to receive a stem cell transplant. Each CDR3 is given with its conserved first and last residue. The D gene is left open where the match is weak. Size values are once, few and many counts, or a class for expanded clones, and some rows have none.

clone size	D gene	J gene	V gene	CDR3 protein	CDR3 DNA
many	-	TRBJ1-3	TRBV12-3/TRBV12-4	CASKQGTGNTIYF	TGTGCCAGCAAGCAGGGGACTGGAAACACCATATATTTT
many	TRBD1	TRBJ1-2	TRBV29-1	CSVVTGRGYGYTF	TGCAGCGTTGTGACAGGGAGGGGCTATGGCTACACCTTC
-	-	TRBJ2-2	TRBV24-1	CATSDGGNTGELFF	TGTGCCACCAGTGATGGTGGGAACACCGGGGAGCTGTTTTTT
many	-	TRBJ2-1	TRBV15	CATSRAASRPYNEQFF	TGTGCCACCAGCAGAGCCGCGTCACGCCCTTACAATGAGCAGTTCTTC
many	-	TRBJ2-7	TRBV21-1	CASSPIGVMGFYEQYF	TGTGCCAGCAGCCCCATCGGGGTAATGGGTTTCTACGAGCAGTACTTC
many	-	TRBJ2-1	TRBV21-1	CASSYRKGGAYNEQFF	TGTGCCAGCAGCTACCGAAAGGGGGGGGCCTACAATGAGCAGTTCTTC
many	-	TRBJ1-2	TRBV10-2	CASNPGGNYGYTF	TGCGCCAGCAATCCGGGTGGAAACTATGGCTACACCTTC
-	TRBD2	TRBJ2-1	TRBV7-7	CASSLGRDYEQFF	TGTGCCAGCAGCTTAGGGAGGGACTACGAGCAGTTCTTC
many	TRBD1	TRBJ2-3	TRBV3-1	CASSLIQGTFDTQYF	TGTGCCAGCAGCCTTATACAGGGGACCTTCGATACGCAGTATTTT
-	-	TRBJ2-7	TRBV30	CAWNRESYEQYF	TGTGCCTGGAACCGGGAGTCATACGAGCAGTACTTC
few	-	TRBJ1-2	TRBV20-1	CSARETPGDLGYTF	TGCAGTGCTAGAGAGACCCCGGGGGACCTTGGCTACACCTTC
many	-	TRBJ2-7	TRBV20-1	CSASGFLGYEQYF	TGCAGTGCTAGCGGATTCCTAGGGTACGAGCAGTACTTC
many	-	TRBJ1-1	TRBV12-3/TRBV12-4	CASSFDQTNTEAFF	TGTGCCAGCAGTTTTGACCAGACCAACACTGAAGCTTTCTTT
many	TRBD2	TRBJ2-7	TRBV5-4	CASSLKRGSYEQYF	TGTGCCAGCAGCTTGAAGCGGGGCTCCTACGAGCAGTACTTC
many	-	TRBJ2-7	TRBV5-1	CASILPGAHEQYF	TGCGCCAGCATCCTTCCGGGGGCCCACGAGCAGTACTTC
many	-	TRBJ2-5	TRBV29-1	CSARQQETQYF	TGCAGCGCCCGGCAGCAGGAGACCCAGTACTTC
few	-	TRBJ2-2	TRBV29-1	CSVLFPGRRTELFF	TGCAGCGTACTCTTCCCGGGACGACGGACGGAGCTGTTTTTT
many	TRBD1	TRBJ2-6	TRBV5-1	CASSLPGGGANVLTF	TGCGCCAGCAGCTTACCAGGGGGAGGGGCCAACGTCCTGACTTTC
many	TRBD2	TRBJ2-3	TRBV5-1	CASSLGLADSGTQYF	TGCGCCAGCAGCTTGGGGCTAGCGGATTCCGGTACGCAGTATTTT
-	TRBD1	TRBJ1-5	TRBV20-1	CSARGTGGNQPQHF	TGCAGTGCCCGGGGGACAGGTGGCAATCAGCCCCAGCATTTT
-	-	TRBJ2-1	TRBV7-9	CASSSRGSSYNEQFF	TGTGCCAGCAGCAGCCGGGGAAGCTCCTACAATGAGCAGTTCTTC
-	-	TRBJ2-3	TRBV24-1	CATSDNGGDTHYF	TGTGCCACCAGTGATAACGGTGGGGATACGCATTATTTT
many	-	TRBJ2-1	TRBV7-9	CASSFRTGTHNEQFF	TGTGCCAGCAGCTTTCGCACCGGGACACACAATGAGCAGTTCTTC
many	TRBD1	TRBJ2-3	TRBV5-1	CASSLGTAIYTDTQYF	TGCGCCAGCAGCCTAGGGACAGCAATTTACACAGATACGCAGTATTTT
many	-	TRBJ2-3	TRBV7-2	CASSQDYSTDTQYF	TGTGCCAGCAGCCAAGACTATAGCACAGATACGCAGTATTTT
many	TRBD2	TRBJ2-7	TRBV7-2	CASSLAFSGSGSEQYF	TGTGCCAGCAGCTTAGCCTTTAGCGGGAGCGGCAGTGAGCAGTACTTC
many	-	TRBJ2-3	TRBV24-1	CATGEGGSTDTQYF	TGTGCCACCGGCGAGGGCGGAAGCACAGATACGCAGTATTTT
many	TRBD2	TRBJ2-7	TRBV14	CASSPAGDYEQYF	TGTGCCAGCAGCCCGGCGGGAGACTACGAGCAGTACTTC
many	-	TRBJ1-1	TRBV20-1	CSAPPGRSEAFF	TGCAGTGCCCCCCCAGGGCGCTCTGAAGCTTTCTTT
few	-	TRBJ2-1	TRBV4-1	CASSQERLILGEQFF	TGCGCCAGCAGCCAAGAACGACTGATCCTAGGTGAGCAGTTCTTC
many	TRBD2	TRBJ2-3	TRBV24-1	CATSFGMGTSGRLGDTQYF	TGTGCCACCAGTTTCGGAATGGGGACTAGCGGGAGACTCGGGGATACGCAGTATTTT
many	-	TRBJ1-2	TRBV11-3	CASSTDRAVGLHGYTF	TGTGCCAGCAGCACGGACAGAGCAGTGGGTTTGCATGGCTACACCTTC
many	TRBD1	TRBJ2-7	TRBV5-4	CASSKDRGREQYF	TGTGCCAGCAGCAAGGACAGGGGGAGAGAACAGTACTTC
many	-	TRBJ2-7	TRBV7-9	CASSLSPSSYEQYF	TGTGCCAGCAGCCTAAGCCCGAGCTCCTACGAGCAGTACTTC
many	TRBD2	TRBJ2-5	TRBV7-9	CASSLAQRGDYQETQYF	TGTGCCAGCAGCTTAGCCCAGCGGGGGGACTACCAAGAGACCCAGTACTTC